Sequencing of this TCR beta chain was carried out in a study of graft-versus-host responses after intestinal transplantation. The table came from immunoSEQ multiplex PCR; TCRdb's copy has only in-frame clones and leaves some out. The sample has about 120,000 clones; approximately 96% are singletons. About this clone: Its antigen is as yet unknown.

After removal of 0 bases from V and 6 bases from J, the junction contained 7 bases not matched to a gene. Germline CDR1 is SGDLS and CDR2 is YYNGEE. This CDR3 contains 15 residues. This TCR was sampled from a human donor who received an intestinal transplant. V gene TRBV9 combines with J gene TRBJ2-3, with 7 bases matching TRBD2. The source was unstimulated CD8+ T cells sorted from spleen or lymph node cells, collected before intestinal transplant. CDR3 region: CASSVEGGAADTQYF. CDR3 nucleotides: TGTGCCAGCAGCGTAGAGGGAGGGGCCGCGGATACGCAGTATTTT.